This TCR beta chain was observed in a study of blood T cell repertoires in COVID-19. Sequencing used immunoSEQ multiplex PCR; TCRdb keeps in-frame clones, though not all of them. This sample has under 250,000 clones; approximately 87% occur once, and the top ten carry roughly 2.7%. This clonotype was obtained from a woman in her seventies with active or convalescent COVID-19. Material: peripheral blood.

For the CDR3, the DNA is TGTGCCAGTAGTATAGGTCTGACTAGCGGGTCAGATACGCAGTATTTT. Encoded protein: CASSIGLTSGSDTQYF. The J gene is TRBJ2-3, the V gene TRBV19, with 10 bases fitting TRBD2. The CDR3 is 16 residues long. Germline V CDR1 and CDR2: LNHDA, SQIVND (reference sequence). Trimming cost V 1 base and J 4 bases; bases outside gene matches: 5.